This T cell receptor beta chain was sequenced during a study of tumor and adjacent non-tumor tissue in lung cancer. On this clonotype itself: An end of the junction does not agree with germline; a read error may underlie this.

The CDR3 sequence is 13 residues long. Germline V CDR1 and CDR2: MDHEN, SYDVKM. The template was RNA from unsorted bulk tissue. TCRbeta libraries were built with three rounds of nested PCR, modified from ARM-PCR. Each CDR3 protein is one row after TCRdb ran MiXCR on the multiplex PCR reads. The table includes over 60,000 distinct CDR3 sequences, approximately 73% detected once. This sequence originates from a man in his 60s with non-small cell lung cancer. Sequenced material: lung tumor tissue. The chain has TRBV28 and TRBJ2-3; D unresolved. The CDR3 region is CSSSLLVRDTQYF. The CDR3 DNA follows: TGTTCCAGCAGTCTGTTAGTACGAGATACGCAGTATTTT.